The following is a TCR beta chain sequence with its context. The antigen is unknown. V dropped 6 bases and J dropped 4; count of bases not matched to a gene: 3. The CDR3 runs 13 residues. Germline lookup yields CDR1 SGHTA and CDR2 FQGNSA. Reverse transcription used approximately 500 ng RNA and constant-region primers for alpha and beta. Alpha and beta chain libraries were made separately by chain-specific third strand synthesis with multiplexing indices. Ligation attached cDNA to a 5' RACE adapter that carried a random hexamer and SP2 site. A roughly 22-cycle PCR with P5s and P7 primers followed a short adapter-adding first PCR. TCRdb ran MiXCR on the 5' RACE reads and lists one entry per CDR3 protein. The repertoire has roughly 13,000 distinct CDR3 sequences, roughly a tenth of them found once; the top ten carry nearly 6.5%. The repertoire came from unfractionated whole blood and reflected all unsorted peripheral T cells.

The sample is drawn from a study of HIV-infected patients and healthy controls. Study findings and constraints: Healthy controls carried many MAIT alpha-chain CDR3s, while HIV+ repertoires had few.

The chain combines TRBV7-2 with TRBJ2-1, with 7 positions matching TRBD2. The sequenced sample was blood. The sequence derives from an adult in good health. CDR3 coding DNA: TGTGCCAGCAGTTCAGCGGGGTACAATGAGCAGTTCTTC. Amino acid sequence: CASSSAGYNEQFF.